This T cell receptor beta chain was found in a study of vaccination effects on CD4 cells after COVID-19. Germline values: CDR1 SGDLS, CDR2 YYNGEE. V was shortened by 0 bases and J by 6 bases, with 9 bases between the two germline ends. The CDR3 consists of 14 residues. With respect to this clone: Its antigen remains unidentified.

Method: immunoSEQ multiplex PCR; TCRdb's copy keeps in-frame clones and lacks some. The table shows approximately 30,000 clones, with approximately 69% occurring only once. ViraFEST used viral peptide pools to expand antigen-specific CD4+ T cells before sequencing. Subsequent to a culture period of 10 days, CD4+ T cells were isolated. It was two doses of either the BNT162b2 or mRNA-1273 vaccine that participants received. The material sequenced was CD4+ T cells from PBMCs cultured with SARS-CoV-2 spike peptides, taken after COVID-19 vaccination. The source is a human donor who received a COVID-19 vaccine. This sequence joins TRBV9 and TRBJ1-4; D unresolved. The chain's CDR3 is CASSVGSTDEKLFF. The CDR3 region has the DNA TGTGCCAGCAGCGTAGGGTCTACGGATGAAAAACTGTTTTTT.